This T cell receptor (beta chain) is from a study of blood T cell repertoires in COVID-19. In the authors' workflow: Estimation of nucleated cell counts was performed using reference gene primer amplification. Only in-frame clones appear in the TCRdb table, and some are missing; sequencing was by immunoSEQ multiplex PCR. V and J calls plus clone size are reproduced from that table; the DNA served to infer D and trimming. The table shows a few hundred thousand clones, with about 82% occurring only once. This clone was detected a few times. Trimming removed 3 bases at V and 0 bases at J, with 12 bases between. Per germline, CDR1 LNHDA and CDR2 SQIVND (reference sequence). This CDR3 has 16 residues.

This TCR came from a woman of 80 years or more with acute or convalescent COVID-19. The sequenced sample was peripheral blood. The genes are TRBV19 and TRBJ1-3; the D gene is possibly TRBD1 (6 bases). The CDR3 DNA follows: TGTGCCAGTAGTATTTTGACGGACAGCTCTGGAAACACCATATATTTT. This gives the protein CASSILTDSSGNTIYF.